This T cell receptor (beta chain) was obtained from a study of cytotoxic CD8 clonotypes in ibrutinib-treated CLL. Study findings and constraints: T-cell clonality at baseline went above that of age-matched healthy donors and rose and fell with circulating CD8+ T-cell counts. On treatment, the uncommon public clonotypes contracted or remained stable. Clonality went up at the time of ibrutinib response, stayed stable in sustained remission, and later dropped back toward its baseline level at progression.

Cryopreserved PBMCs supplied about 2 micrograms of genomic DNA for TCR beta libraries. Profiled with immunoSEQ multiplex PCR; TCRdb holds only in-frame clones, not every one. The sample includes roughly 300,000 clones, roughly three quarters of them seen just once. Concerning this clone itself: Its specificity is not known.

After removal of 6 bases from V and 7 bases from J, the junction contained 2 bases not matched to a gene. CDR3 length: 10 residues. Germline CDR1 and CDR2: SQVTM and ANQGSEA. The specimen comprised PBMCs, sampled at disease progression, from a patient treated with ibrutinib. The receptor was derived from a human donor with chronic lymphocytic leukemia. The V gene is TRBV29-1, the J gene TRBJ1-1; 7 nucleotides match TRBD1. The CDR3 sequence: CSVGTDEAFF. CDR3 in DNA: TGCAGCGTGGGGACAGATGAAGCTTTCTTT.